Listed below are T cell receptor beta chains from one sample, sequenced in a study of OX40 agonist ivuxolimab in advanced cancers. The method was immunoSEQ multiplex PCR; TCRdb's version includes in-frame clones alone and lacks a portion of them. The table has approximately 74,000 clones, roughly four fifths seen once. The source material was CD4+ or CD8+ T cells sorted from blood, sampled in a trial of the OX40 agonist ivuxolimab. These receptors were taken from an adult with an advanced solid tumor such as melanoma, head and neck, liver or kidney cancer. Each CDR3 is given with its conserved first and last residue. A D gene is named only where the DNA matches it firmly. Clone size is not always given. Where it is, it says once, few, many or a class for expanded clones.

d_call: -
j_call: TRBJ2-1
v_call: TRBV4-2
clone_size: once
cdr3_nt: TGTGCCAGCAGTCAAGGGCGTAGCGAGACCTACAATGAGCAGTTCTTC
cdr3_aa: CASSQGRSETYNEQFF

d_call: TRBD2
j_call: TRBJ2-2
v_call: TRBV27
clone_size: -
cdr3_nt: TGTGCCAGCAGTTTATCCCCACTTACGGGAGGGCGGACCGGGGAGCTGTTTTTT
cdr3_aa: CASSLSPLTGGRTGELFF

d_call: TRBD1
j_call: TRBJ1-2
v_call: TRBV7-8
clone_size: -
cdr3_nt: TGTGCCAGCAGCGTAACGACAGGGATCGGGGGCTATGGCTACACCTTC
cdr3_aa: CASSVTTGIGGYGYTF

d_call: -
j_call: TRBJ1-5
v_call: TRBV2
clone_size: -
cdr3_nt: TGTGCCAGCAGTGGGGGGGGCTCCAATCAGCCCCAGCATTTT
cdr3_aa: CASSGGGSNQPQHF

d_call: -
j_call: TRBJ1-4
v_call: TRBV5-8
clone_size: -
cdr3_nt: TGTGCCAGCAGCTTTCAATATACGTCGGGGGACGGGGGAAAAGGAAAACTGTTTTTT
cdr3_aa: CASSFQYTSGDGGKGKLFF

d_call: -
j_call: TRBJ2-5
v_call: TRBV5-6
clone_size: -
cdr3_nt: TGTGCCAGCAGTTCGACTTGGGCGAGCAAGGAGACCCAGTACTTC
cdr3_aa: CASSSTWASKETQYF

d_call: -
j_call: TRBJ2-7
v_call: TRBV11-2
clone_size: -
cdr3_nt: TGTGCCAGCAGCTTACCGGGGTCCTACGAGCAGTACTTC
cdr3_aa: CASSLPGSYEQYF

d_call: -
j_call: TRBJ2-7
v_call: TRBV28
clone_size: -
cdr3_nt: TGTGCCAGCAGTCCAGGTTTGCGGGAGCAGTACTTC
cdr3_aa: CASSPGLREQYF

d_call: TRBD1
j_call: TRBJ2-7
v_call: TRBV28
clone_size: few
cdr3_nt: TGTGCCAGCACCAGTGGGACAGGGGGGCTAGAGCAGTACTTC
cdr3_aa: CASTSGTGGLEQYF

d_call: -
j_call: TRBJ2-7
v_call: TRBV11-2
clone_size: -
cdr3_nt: TGTGCCAGCAGCGGCAGGGCCTACGAGCAGTACTTC
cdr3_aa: CASSGRAYEQYF

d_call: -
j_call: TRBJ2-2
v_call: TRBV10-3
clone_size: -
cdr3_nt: TGTGCCATCAGTGAGTCAGTGTACACCGGGGAGCTGTTTTTT
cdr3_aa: CAISESVYTGELFF

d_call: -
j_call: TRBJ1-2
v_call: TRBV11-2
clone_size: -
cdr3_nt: TGTGCCAGCAGCTTAGAGCCTGCGGGACTCTATGGCTACACCTTC
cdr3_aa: CASSLEPAGLYGYTF

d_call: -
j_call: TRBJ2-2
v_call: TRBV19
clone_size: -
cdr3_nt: TGTGCCAGTAGTGCGACAGCTAACACCGGGGAGCTGTTTTTT
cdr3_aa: CASSATANTGELFF

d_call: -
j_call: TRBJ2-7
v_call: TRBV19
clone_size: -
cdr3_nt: TGTGCCAGTAGTATGGGAGGTCCGGGCGTATACGAGCAGTACTTC
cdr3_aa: CASSMGGPGVYEQYF

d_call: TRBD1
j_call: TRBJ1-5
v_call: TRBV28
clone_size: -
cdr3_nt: TGTGCCAGCAGTTGGGGGACAGCGGGGAATCAGCCCCAGCATTTT
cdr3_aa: CASSWGTAGNQPQHF

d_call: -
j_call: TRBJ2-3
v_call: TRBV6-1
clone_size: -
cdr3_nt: TGTGCCAGCAGTTGGGGGGGCGGGTGGACAGATACGCAGTATTTT
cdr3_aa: CASSWGGGWTDTQYF

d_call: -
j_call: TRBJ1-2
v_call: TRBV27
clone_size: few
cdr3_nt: TGTGCCAGCAGTTCTGGGAGAATCTATGGCTACACCTTC
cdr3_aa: CASSSGRIYGYTF

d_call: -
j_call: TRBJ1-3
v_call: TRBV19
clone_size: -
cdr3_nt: TGTGCCAGTAGTATCGAGGTTTCTGGAAACACCATATATTTT
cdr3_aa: CASSIEVSGNTIYF

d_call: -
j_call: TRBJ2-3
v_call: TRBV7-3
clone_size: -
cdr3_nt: TGTGCCAGCAGCTCGGGGGCGACAGATACGCAGTATTTT
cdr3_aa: CASSSGATDTQYF

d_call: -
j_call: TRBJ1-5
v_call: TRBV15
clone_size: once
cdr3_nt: TGTGCCACCAGCAGCCAATCGGATCAGCCCCAGCATTTT
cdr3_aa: CATSSQSDQPQHF

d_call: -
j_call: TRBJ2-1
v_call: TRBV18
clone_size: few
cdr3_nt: TGTGCCAGCTCACCAGGGGTGAAATACAATGAGCAGTTCTTC
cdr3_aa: CASSPGVKYNEQFF

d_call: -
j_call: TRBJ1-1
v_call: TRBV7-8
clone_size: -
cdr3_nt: TGTGCCAGCAGCTTGCAGGCGGGCACTGAAGCTTTCTTT
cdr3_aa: CASSLQAGTEAFF

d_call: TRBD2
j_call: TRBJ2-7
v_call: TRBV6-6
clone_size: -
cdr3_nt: TGTGCCAGCAGTTACAGCAGCGGGGGGTTCTACGAGCAGTACTTC
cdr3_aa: CASSYSSGGFYEQYF

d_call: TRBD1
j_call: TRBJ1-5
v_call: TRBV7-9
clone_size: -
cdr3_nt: TGTGCCAGCAGCTATGGGACAGGGCTATCGGCCCAGCATTTT
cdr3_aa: CASSYGTGLSAQHF

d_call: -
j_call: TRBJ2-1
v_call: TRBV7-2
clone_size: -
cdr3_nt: TGTGCCAGCAGGATCGAACCTTCTCACAATGAGCAGTTCTTC
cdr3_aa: CASRIEPSHNEQFF

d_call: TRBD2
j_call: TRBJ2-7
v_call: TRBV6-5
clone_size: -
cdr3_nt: TGTGCCAGCACTAGCGGGGAGGCCTACGAGCAGTACTTC
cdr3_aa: CASTSGEAYEQYF

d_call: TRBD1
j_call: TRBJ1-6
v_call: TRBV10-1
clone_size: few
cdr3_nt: TGCGCCAGCAGTGAGAGTGGCAGGACAGGTTGTTCACCCCTCCACTTT
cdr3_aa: CASSESGRTGCSPLHF

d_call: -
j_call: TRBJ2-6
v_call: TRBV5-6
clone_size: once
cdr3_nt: TGTGCCAGCAGCTTTTTGGACTCTGGGGCCAACGTCCTGACTTTC
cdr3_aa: CASSFLDSGANVLTF

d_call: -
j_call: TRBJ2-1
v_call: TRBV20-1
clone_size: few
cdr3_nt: TGCAGTGCTACGGACTTCAATGAGCAGTTCTTC
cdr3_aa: CSATDFNEQFF

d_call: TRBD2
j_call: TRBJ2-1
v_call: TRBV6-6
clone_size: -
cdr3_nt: TGTGCCGCGGGGGGACCCTACAATGAGCAGTTCTTC
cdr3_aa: CAAGGPYNEQFF

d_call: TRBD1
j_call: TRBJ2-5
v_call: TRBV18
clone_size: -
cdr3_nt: TGTGCCAGCTCACCACCGGGACAGAAAGAGACCCAGTACTTC
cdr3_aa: CASSPPGQKETQYF

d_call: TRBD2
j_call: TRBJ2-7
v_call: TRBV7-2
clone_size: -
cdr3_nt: TGTGCCAGCAGCTTAGGCGGGACTAGCGGGAATTACTTC
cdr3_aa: CASSLGGTSGNYF

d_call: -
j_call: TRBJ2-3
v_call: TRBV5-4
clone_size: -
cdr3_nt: TGTGCCAGCAGCTCCCAAACTAGCCTTAGCACAGATACGCAGTATTTT
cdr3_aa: CASSSQTSLSTDTQYF

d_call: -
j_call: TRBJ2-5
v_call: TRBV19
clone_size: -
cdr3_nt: TGTGCCAGTAGTTCCAGGCCATTCGCGGGGGCCCGAGAGACCCAGTACTTC
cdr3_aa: CASSSRPFAGARETQYF

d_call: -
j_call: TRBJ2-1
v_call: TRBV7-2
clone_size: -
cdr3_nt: TGTGCCAGCAGCTTTTTGGGGCCGGGCCCCATAGTCAATGAGCAGTTCTTC
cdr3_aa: CASSFLGPGPIVNEQFF

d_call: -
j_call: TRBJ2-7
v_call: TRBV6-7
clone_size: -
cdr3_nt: TGTGCCGGAATACTAGTCTCCTACGAGCAGTACTTC
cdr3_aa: CAGILVSYEQYF

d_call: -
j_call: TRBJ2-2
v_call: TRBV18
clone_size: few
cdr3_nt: TGTGCCAGCTCACCGAATGCGGGAAAAACCGGGGAGCTGTTTTTT
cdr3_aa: CASSPNAGKTGELFF

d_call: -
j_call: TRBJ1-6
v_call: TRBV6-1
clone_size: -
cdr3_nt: TGTGCCAGCAGTGAACAGGGTTATAATTCACCCCTCCACTTT
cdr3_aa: CASSEQGYNSPLHF

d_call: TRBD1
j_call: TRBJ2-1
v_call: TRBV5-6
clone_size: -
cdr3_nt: TGTGCCAGCAGCGCCGGGACAGGGGGAAATGAGCAGTTCTTC
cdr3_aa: CASSAGTGGNEQFF